These 23 T cell receptor beta chains came from one sample sequenced in a study of T cell responses to AZD1222 COVID-19 vaccine (dated by TCRdb to the early 2020s). The library was made by the immunoSEQ multiplex PCR assay. The clones in this table, taken by TCRdb from immuneACCESS, are in-frame only. Not every clone is retained; where verified, under half of the shortfall comes from an unresolved V gene, and the cause of the rest is unknown. For this sample the table gives approximately 140,000 clones, of which 89% were detected only once. Approximately 3% of the sample is held by the ten biggest clonotypes. Reading the label with the study, this specimen's time point is: baseline before first vaccination. The material sequenced was peripheral blood, taken on day 0 of AZD1222 vaccination. All receptors derive from an adult in good health.

This clone was observed a single time. The chain recombines TRBV5-1 with TRBJ1-2; 9 bases agree with TRBD1. V gave up 5 bases and J gave up 4 bases; unmatched junction bases: 6. Germline loops: CDR1 SGHRS, CDR2 YFSETQ. The CDR3 runs to 14 residues. The CDR3 coding sequence is TGCGCCAGCAGGTGGGACAGGGAAATCTATGGCTACACCTTC. Translation gives CASRWDREIYGYTF.

The chain joins TRBV4-3 to TRBJ1-2; D ambiguous. With 0 bases removed from V and 2 bases from J, the gap between germline ends came to 10 bases. CDR3 length: 15 residues. The germline CDR1 and CDR2 sequences are LGHNA and YSLEER. In nucleotides, the CDR3 is TGCGCCAGCAGCCAAGAAGCTGAGGCAAACTATGGCTACACCTTC. Its protein is CASSQEAEANYGYTF.

V and J are TRBV4-1 and TRBJ1-3, with unresolved D. V gave up 4 bases and J gave up 8 bases, with 21 bases separating them. CDR1 and CDR2 (germline): MGHRA, YSYEKL. The CDR3 consists of 16 residues. CDR3 protein: CASSPSPGRRTDTIYF. The CDR3 nucleotides are TGCGCCAGCAGCCCTAGCCCGGGGAGAAGAACGGACACCATATATTTT.

The chain combines TRBV6-5 with TRBJ1-2; TRBD1 is a possible D gene (6 bases). CDR1 and CDR2 from the germline V gene are MNHEY and SVGAGI. This CDR3 is built from 15 residues. V was clipped by 6 bases and J by 0 bases, with 14 bases between them. CDR3 sequence reads: CASSYSGAANYGYTF. CDR3 DNA: TGTGCCAGCAGCTATTCAGGGGCAGCTAACTATGGCTACACCTTC.

The chain joins TRBV5-6 to TRBJ2-1; D possibly corresponds to TRBD2 (6 bases). This CDR3 is built from 15 residues. Germline loops: CDR1 SGHDT, CDR2 YYEEEE. V was cut by 1 base and J by 7 bases, with 15 bases left in between. The CDR3 DNA follows: TGTGCCAGCAGCTTGTGGTCGCGGGGCAATAATGAGCAGTTCTTC. This sequence encodes CASSLWSRGNNEQFF. Full variable domain (rest looked up from reference TRBV5-6 and TRBJ2-1): DAGVTQSPTHLIKTRGQQVTLRCSPKSGHDTVSWYQQALGQGPQFIFQYYEEEERQRGNFPDRFSGHQFPNYSSELNVNALLLGDSALYLCASSLWSRGNNEQFFGPGTRLTVL.

The chain joins TRBV5-6 to TRBJ2-7; the D is unclear. Germline values: CDR1 SGHDT, CDR2 YYEEEE. The CDR3 is 14 amino acids. V shed 1 base and J shed 2 bases, with 10 bases lying between them. CDR3 region: CASSLQAHTYEQYF. The DNA of the CDR3 is TGTGCCAGCAGCTTGCAGGCGCACACCTACGAGCAGTACTTC.

This clone was detected only a few times. V and J are TRBV2 and TRBJ2-3, with TRBD1 as a possible D gene (5 bases). CDR1 and CDR2 from the germline V gene are SNHLY and FYNNEI. The V end lost 0 bases, the J end lost 2 bases, and 9 bases lay between the germline ends. The CDR3 extends over 15 amino acids. The CDR3 coding sequence is TGTGCCAGCAGTGAAGCTGGGGCAGTCACAGATACGCAGTATTTT. It specifies CASSEAGAVTDTQYF.

In its sample, this clone was seen once. V is TRBV5-4 and J is TRBJ1-6; a possible D gene is TRBD1 (5 bases). The CDR3 has 17 amino acids. The V end was cut by 3 bases, the J end by 1 base, with 14 bases between. The germline V gene has CDR1 SGHNT and CDR2 YYREEE (reference sequence). The CDR3 DNA is TGTGCCAGCAGCTCGAAGGGCGGGACGTCCTATAATTCACCCCTCCACTTT. This codes for CASSSKGGTSYNSPLHF.

The V gene is TRBV21-1, the J gene TRBJ2-5. TRBV21-1 is a pseudogene segment. The CDR3 has 16 residues. CDR3 DNA sequence: TGTGCCAGCAGCAAAAGACGTTTGGTGTACCAAGAGACCCAGTACTTC. It specifies CASSKRRLVYQETQYF.

There are a few counts of this clone. The chain couples TRBV2 to TRBJ1-5; D perhaps matches TRBD1 (6 bases). The length of the CDR3 is 15 residues. V lost 6 bases and J 3 bases, leaving 15 bases between the germline ends. Per germline, CDR1 SNHLY and CDR2 FYNNEI. The CDR3 nucleotides read TGTGCCAGCAGGCGGTCGGGGGGCCTCAATCAGCCCCAGCATTTT. Its translation is CASRRSGGLNQPQHF.

The chain has TRBV5-4 and TRBJ1-3; 9 nucleotides line up with TRBD1. Germline CDR1 reads SGHNT; CDR2 reads YYREEE (reference sequence). V shed 4 bases, J shed 4 bases, and the junction held 6 bases outside the gene matches. CDR3 length: 15 amino acids. CDR3 DNA sequence: TGTGCCAGCAGCCCCGGGACAGGGACGGGAAACACCATATATTTT. It yields the protein CASSPGTGTGNTIYF.

The V and J genes are TRBV14 and TRBJ1-1, with no clear D. The CDR3 length is 17 residues. Germline loops: CDR1 SGHDN, CDR2 FVKESK. V lost 0 bases and J lost 4, with 18 bases in between. The chain's CDR3 is CASSQDRAAAWGTEAFF. The CDR3 bases are TGTGCCAGCAGCCAAGATCGCGCAGCGGCATGGGGCACTGAAGCTTTCTTT.

The chain joins TRBV7-2 to TRBJ1-1; D remains unclear. V was trimmed by 5 bases and J by 3 bases, leaving 13 bases between them. Per the germline V gene, CDR1 is SGHTA and CDR2 is FQGNSA. The CDR3 covers 14 residues. The CDR3, as DNA: TGTGCCAGCAGCCCACTTTTGCGGGACACTGAAGCTTTCTTT. Its protein is CASSPLLRDTEAFF.

The J gene is TRBJ1-2, the V gene TRBV6-1; TRBD1 matches at 7 bases. Germline trimming cut 0 bases from V and 7 bases from J; bases unmatched to any gene: 8. Germline V CDR1 and CDR2: MNHNS, SASEGT. The CDR3 is 15 amino acids. CDR3 DNA: TGTGCCAGCAGTGAAGCCCTGACAGGGTGGGGTGGCTACACCTTC. Its protein is CASSEALTGWGGYTF.

The rearrangement uses TRBV4-3 and TRBJ1-1, with 10 bases that match TRBD1. CDR1 is LGHNA, CDR2 YSLEER, per germline. Trimming at V came to 0 bases and at J to 3 bases, leaving 13 bases not matched to a gene. CDR3 length: 19 amino acids. CDR3 in amino acids: CASSQDVPDRGLYYTEAFF. In DNA form, the CDR3 reads TGCGCCAGCAGCCAAGACGTTCCGGACAGGGGGTTGTATTACACTGAAGCTTTCTTT.

V gene TRBV27 combines with J gene TRBJ2-6, with TRBD2 identical over 11 bases. Germline CDR1 and CDR2: MNHEY and SMNVEV (reference sequence). The trim removed 5 bases at V and 0 bases at J, leaving 6 bases unmatched. The CDR3 runs 18 residues. In DNA form, the CDR3 reads TGTGCCAGCAGTGGGGGACTAGCGGCCGTCTCTGGGGCCAACGTCCTGACTTTC. Residues: CASSGGLAAVSGANVLTF.

This clone has only a few counts. This chain links TRBV27 with TRBJ2-7; 9 nucleotides agree with TRBD1. CDR1 is MNHEY, CDR2 SMNVEV, per germline (reference sequence). This CDR3 spans 15 amino acids. V shed 8 bases, J shed 5 bases, and the junction held 13 bases outside the gene matches. CDR3 in DNA: TGTGCCAGCTCTTTACAGGGGGCGTCAAAGAACGAGCAGTACTTC. This sequence encodes CASSLQGASKNEQYF.

The chain recombines TRBV28 with TRBJ1-1; possibly TRBD1 for D (5 bases). Deletions cut 2 bases from V and 0 bases from J, with 22 bases between. Germline loops: CDR1 MDHEN, CDR2 SYDVKM. This CDR3 comprises 19 residues. The CDR3: CASSLGRRYSRGMNTEAFF. CDR3 sequence (DNA): TGTGCCAGCAGTTTAGGGAGGAGGTACTCCCGGGGCATGAACACTGAAGCTTTCTTT. The full variable domain, with the rest looked up from reference TRBV28 and TRBJ1-1, is DVKVTQSSRYLVKRTGEKVFLECVQDMDHENMFWYRQDPGLGLRLIYFSYDVKMKEKGDIPEGYSVSREKKERFSLILESASTNQTSMYLCASSLGRRYSRGMNTEAFFGQGTRLTVV.

V gene TRBV18 combines with J gene TRBJ1-3; D unresolved. Looked up from germline, CDR1 is KGHSH and CDR2 is LQKENI. CDR3 size: 14 residues. Trimming pared 2 bases from V and 8 bases from J, leaving 13 bases between. For the CDR3, the DNA is TGTGCCAGCTCACCAAGGACGGGCGATGACACCATATATTTT. Its translation is CASSPRTGDDTIYF. Complete variable domain (other parts from reference TRBV18 and TRBJ1-3): NAGVMQNPRHLVRRRGQEARLRCSPMKGHSHVYWYRQLPEEGLKFMVYLQKENIIDESGMPKERFSAEFPKEGPSILRIQQVVRGDSAAYFCASSPRTGDDTIYFGEGSWLTVV.

The chain carries TRBV28 and TRBJ2-1, with 7 bases aligning to TRBD1. CDR1 and CDR2 (germline): MDHEN, SYDVKM. This CDR3 region has 14 residues. The V and J ends lost 7 bases and 8 bases, in that order; junction bases with no gene match: 11. Here the CDR3 reads CASTPTGASDEQFF. CDR3 coding DNA: TGTGCCAGCACCCCTACAGGGGCATCCGATGAGCAGTTCTTC.

J is TRBJ1-5 and V is TRBV21-1; the table's D call, TRBD1, was not checked against the DNA. TRBV21-1 is assigned pseudogene status. The CDR3 has 17 amino acids. DNA of the CDR3: TGTGCCAGCAGCAAGTTGGCGGACACCGATAGCAATCAGCCCCAGCATTTT. Translated: CASSKLADTDSNQPQHF.

Details on this clone: Compared with germline, one end of the junction differs, possibly owing to a read error. The V call is TRBV6-2 or TRBV6-3, the J call TRBJ2-4; 9 nucleotides align to TRBD1. There are 14 residues in the CDR3. CDR1 is MNHEY, CDR2 SVGEGT, per germline. The CDR3 sequence: CASSQNRGRTEWDF. The CDR3 DNA sequence: TGTGCCAGCAGTCAGAACAGGGGGCGGACCGAGTGGGACTTC.

The rearrangement links TRBV6-5 to TRBJ1-5; D gene unclear. V shed 7 bases and J shed 3 bases, with 13 bases lying between them. The CDR3 sequence is 14 residues long. From germline, CDR1 is MNHEY and CDR2 SVGAGI. The CDR3 reads CASTHPGVNQPQHF. CDR3 nucleotides: TGTGCCAGCACCCATCCAGGAGTCAATCAGCCCCAGCATTTT.